The rows below give T cell receptor beta chains drawn from one sample of a study of shared clonotypes between healthy human individuals. Here immunoSEQ multiplex PCR was the method, and the copy in TCRdb shows in-frame clones only, minus some. The repertoire holds hundreds of thousands of clones, around 79% seen once, with approximately 13% in the top ten. Sequences were obtained from PBMCs. The receptors were sampled from a woman in her thirties or forties in good health. Some clones in this sample may be carry-over from other donors' samples. The CDR3 runs from the conserved cysteine through the conserved F or W. Each record gives: J gene, V gene, CDR3 length, CDR3 protein.

>TRBJ2-5|TRBV7-2|14
CASSFGEVQETQYF
>TRBJ2-7|TRBV28|13
CASSTSIPYEQYF
>TRBJ2-1|TRBV15|15
CATSPRTGDYNEQFF
>TRBJ2-7|TRBV7-2|14
CASSLRTASYEQYF
>TRBJ1-4|TRBV28|15
CASSFLRRINEKLFF
>TRBJ2-7|TRBV19|14
CASSLYTAPWEQYF
>TRBJ2-3|TRBV7-2|15
CASSLAAGGPYTQYF
>TRBJ2-2|TRBV5-1|18
CASSSSPLAGARTGELFF
>TRBJ1-1|TRBV6-1|14
CASSVVSGGTEAFF
>TRBJ2-7|TRBV10-3|14
CAISDPLTGYEQYF
>TRBJ2-2|TRBV5-6|16
CASSKSGLGNTGELFF
>TRBJ2-1|TRBV7-9|16
CASSAFIAGPHNEQFF
>TRBJ1-2|TRBV15|16
CATSRDRGGGAYGYTF
>TRBJ2-7|TRBV2|13
CASGEGGPYEQYF
>TRBJ2-1|TRBV15|13
CATRSGSYNEQFF
>TRBJ2-1|TRBV11-1|11
CASSTLDEQFF
>TRBJ2-5|TRBV30|14
CAWSDGRAQETQYF
>TRBJ2-7|TRBV27|14
CASSSGLGRYEQYF
>TRBJ1-1|TRBV5-5|14
CASSLGHVNTEAFF
>TRBJ1-1|TRBV28|16
CASNRGAGRGYTEAFF
>TRBJ2-5|TRBV7-9|10
CATLGETQYF
>TRBJ1-1|TRBV18|14
CASSPQGGNTEAFF
>TRBJ2-2|TRBV7-7|16
CASSQSGAGNTGELFF
>TRBJ2-7|TRBV28|14
CASRSGGGIYEQYF
>TRBJ1-3|TRBV10-3|14
CAINARERSDTIYF
>TRBJ2-3|TRBV18|13
CASSPLEGDTQYF
>NA|TRBV30|11
CASKSTYEQYF
>TRBJ2-2|TRBV11-3|17
CASSLNSGRDYPGELFF
>TRBJ2-1|TRBV9|14
CASSRQGSYNEQFF
>TRBJ1-1|TRBV7-9|12
CASSLDRMRAFF
>TRBJ2-2|TRBV6-4|16
CASSAGGTSVAGELFF
>TRBJ2-4|TRBV7-2|16
CASSLPLGTEKNIQYF
>TRBJ2-6|TRBV10-3|17
CAIRKAGGESGANVLTF
>TRBJ2-2|TRBV28|15
CASRSSGRGTGELFF
>TRBJ2-7|TRBV7-8|12
CASSTSGYEQYF
>TRBJ2-3|TRBV18|13
CASSPPAKIPQYF
>TRBJ1-2|TRBV27|15
CASSPTWGRGYGYTF
>TRBJ2-1|TRBV7-3|13
CASSPTVAGEQFF
>TRBJ2-7|TRBV28|13
CASSPLTTYEQYF